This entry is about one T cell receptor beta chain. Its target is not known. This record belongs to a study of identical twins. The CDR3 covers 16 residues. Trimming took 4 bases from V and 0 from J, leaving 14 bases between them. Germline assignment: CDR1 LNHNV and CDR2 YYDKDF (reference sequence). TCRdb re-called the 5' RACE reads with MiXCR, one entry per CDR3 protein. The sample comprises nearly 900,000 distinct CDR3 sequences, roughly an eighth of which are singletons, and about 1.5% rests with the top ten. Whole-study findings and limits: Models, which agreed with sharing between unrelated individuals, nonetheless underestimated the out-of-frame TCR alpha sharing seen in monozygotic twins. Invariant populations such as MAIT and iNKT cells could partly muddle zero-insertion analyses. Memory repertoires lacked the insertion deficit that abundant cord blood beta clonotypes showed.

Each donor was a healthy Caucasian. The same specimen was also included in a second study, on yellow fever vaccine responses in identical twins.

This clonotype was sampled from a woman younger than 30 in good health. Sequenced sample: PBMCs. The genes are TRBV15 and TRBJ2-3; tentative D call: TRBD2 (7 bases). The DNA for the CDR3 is TGTGCCACCAGCATCGACGGGGGGCCTAGCACAGATACGCAGTATTTT. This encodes CATSIDGGPSTDTQYF.